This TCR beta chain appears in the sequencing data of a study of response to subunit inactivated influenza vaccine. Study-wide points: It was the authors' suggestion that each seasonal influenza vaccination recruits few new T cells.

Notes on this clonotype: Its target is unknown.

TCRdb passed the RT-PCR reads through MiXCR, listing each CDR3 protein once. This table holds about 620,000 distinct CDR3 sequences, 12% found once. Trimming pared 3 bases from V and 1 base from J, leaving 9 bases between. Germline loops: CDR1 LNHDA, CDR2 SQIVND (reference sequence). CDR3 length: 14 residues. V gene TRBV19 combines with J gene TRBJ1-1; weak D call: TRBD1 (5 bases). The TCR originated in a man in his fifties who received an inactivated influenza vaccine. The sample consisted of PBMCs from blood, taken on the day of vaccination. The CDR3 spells CASSILGTNTEAFF. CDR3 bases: TGTGCCAGTAGTATTCTGGGGACGAACACTGAAGCTTTCTTT.